These 6 T cell receptor beta chains came from one sample sequenced in a study of read filtering for tumor transcriptome and immune sequencing. The library was built from around 380 ng RNA with molecular barcoded adaptors for alpha/delta and beta/gamma chains. TCRdb recomputed calls from the reads with MiXCR, one row per CDR3 protein. The sample holds fewer than 150,000 distinct CDR3 sequences, roughly 13% seen once. Sequenced material: a population of CD138-negative cells sorted from bone marrow. These TCRs come from a donor over 35 with multiple myeloma.

This clonotype has ten or more counts. The genes are TRBV6-1 and TRBJ1-6; D gene unclear. Trimming removed 1 base at V and 9 bases at J, with 13 bases between. The V gene's germline CDR1 is MNHNS and CDR2 SASEGT. CDR3 length: 15 residues. The CDR3: CASSEDGGVRSPLHF. The CDR3 nucleotides are TGTGCCAGCAGTGAAGACGGTGGGGTACGTTCACCCCTCCACTTT.

Points on this clonotype: At one boundary the junction diverges from the germline segment, which might be a read error. This sequence joins TRBV28 and TRBJ2-7, with D possibly called TRBD1 or TRBD2 (5 bases each). The CDR3 runs 14 residues. Germline lookup yields CDR1 MDHEN and CDR2 SYDVKM. The CDR3 reads CASSAAGRDYELYF. The DNA of the CDR3 is TGTGCCAGCAGTGCCGCAGGGAGAGACTACGAGCTGTACTTC.

Ten or more counts support this clonotype. The rearrangement joins TRBV6-5 to TRBJ2-3; D call uncertain. CDR3 length: 14 residues. Germline assignment: CDR1 MNHEY and CDR2 SVGAGI. Trimming cost V 0 bases and J 2 bases, with 6 bases left between them. The CDR3 loop is CASSYSPDTDTQYF. CDR3 in DNA: TGTGCCAGCAGTTACTCTCCAGACACAGATACGCAGTATTTT.

This clonotype was seen at least ten times. The chain combines TRBV10-3 with TRBJ1-4, with no clear D. The V end was cut by 8 bases, the J end by 6 bases, with 13 bases between. Germline V CDR1 and CDR2: ENHRY, SYGVKD. The CDR3 runs to 13 residues. This CDR3 reads CAIGRGIDEKLFF. The CDR3 bases are TGTGCCATCGGACGAGGGATCGATGAAAAACTGTTTTTT.

At least ten counts were recorded for this clonotype. The chain joins TRBV11-2 to TRBJ2-1; no clear D. This CDR3 contains 15 residues. Germline CDR1 reads SGHAT; CDR2 reads FQNNGV. V lost 5 bases, J lost 1 base, and 12 bases lay in between. CDR3 sequence: CASSTSTESYNEQFF. For the CDR3, the DNA is TGTGCCAGCAGCACCTCGACCGAGTCCTACAATGAGCAGTTCTTC. Full variable domain (outside the CDR3, taken from reference TRBV11-2 and TRBJ2-1): EAGVAQSPRYKIIEKRQSVAFWCNPISGHATLYWYQQILGQGPKLLIQFQNNGVVDDSQLPKDRFSAERLKGVDSTLKIQPAKLEDSAVYLCASSTSTESYNEQFFGPGTRLTVL.

This clonotype was seen only a few times. This sequence joins TRBV5-1 and TRBJ2-5; no clear D gene. Between the trimmed V and J ends, which lost 1 base and 2 bases, there was a span of 15 bases. The germline gives CDR1 SGHRS, CDR2 YFSETQ. The CDR3 length is 16 residues. The CDR3 reads CASSLNPPDLQETQYF. The CDR3 DNA sequence: TGCGCCAGCAGCTTGAACCCGCCGGACCTTCAAGAGACCCAGTACTTC.